Given below is one T cell receptor beta chain in context. What it binds is unknown. The sample is drawn from a study of early T cells in non-severe SARS-CoV-2 infection. Broader study findings: VDJdb-based matching was biased toward anti-spike CD8 responses and missed private and CD4 specificities.

In the library, individual cDNA molecules carried attached unique molecular identifiers. TCRdb re-analysed the 5' RACE reads in MiXCR, keeping a single row per CDR3 protein. The repertoire includes around 83,000 distinct CDR3 sequences, less than 15% of them detected once, and 3.5% to 5% sits in the top ten. This receptor was obtained from an adult who was a healthcare worker with PCR-confirmed SARS-CoV-2 infection or an uninfected control (not recorded which). This sample comprised whole blood, obtained at baseline.

CDR3 region: CASSVKGSDSPLHF. CDR3 in DNA: TGTGCCAGCAGCGTAAAGGGTAGCGATTCACCCCTCCACTTT. The J gene is TRBJ1-6, the V gene TRBV9; D unresolved. The ends were cut back, 1 base at V and 8 bases at J, with 10 bases in the middle. This CDR3 has 14 amino acids. Germline values: CDR1 SGDLS, CDR2 YYNGEE.